Sequencing of this T cell receptor (beta chain) was carried out in a study of T cell repertoires in cytomegalovirus infection. This CDR3 comprises 13 residues. Germline values: CDR1 ENHRY, CDR2 SYGVKD. Trimming took 2 bases from V and 9 from J, leaving 14 bases between them. TCRdb processed the reads anew with MiXCR; each CDR3 protein has one entry. The table lists about 310,000 distinct CDR3 sequences, roughly 15% of them singletons, with around 11% in the top ten. The chain has TRBV10-3 and TRBJ2-7; unclear D gene. The specimen was PBMCs. This clonotype was obtained from a human donor in good health (CMV status not recorded). Some clones in this sample may be carry-over from other donors' samples. CDR3 in amino acids: CAISEADVDSQYF. CDR3 nucleotide sequence: TGTGCCATCAGTGAGGCGGACGTAGATTCGCAGTACTTC.